The 7 T cell receptor beta chains presented below share a single source sample, sequenced in a study of T cell changes during pregnancy in multiple sclerosis (dated by TCRdb to 2018 to 2020). Libraries were made using the immunoSEQ multiplex PCR assay. Not all clones reach the TCRdb copy of this immuneACCESS table, which keeps in-frame sequences only. Checked studies attribute under half of the gap to unresolved V genes and leave the rest unexplained. The sample table contains 39,000 or so clones; only one count was recorded for 85% to 95% of them. In total, the top ten clones hold approximately 0.38% of the sample. The sequencing used CD4+ T cells from peripheral blood mononuclear cells, collected after pregnancy. These receptors originate from a female donor in good health, enrolled as a control in a pregnancy study.

V and J are TRBV11-2 and TRBJ1-1; a possible D gene is TRBD1 (6 bases). CDR1 and CDR2 from the germline V gene are SGHAT and FQNNGV. CDR3 length: 11 residues. V was shortened by 4 bases and J by 11 bases, with 11 bases between the two germline ends. In DNA form, the CDR3 reads TGTGCCAGCAGCTGGGGGCCAGGGGCTTTCTTT. Translation: CASSWGPGAFF.

This sequence joins TRBV25-1 and TRBJ2-1, with D possibly matching TRBD2 (5 bases). Per the germline V gene, CDR1 is MGHDK and CDR2 is SYGVNS. The V and J ends lost 5 bases and 9 bases respectively, with 20 bases between them. The CDR3 loop spans 15 amino acids. Here the CDR3 DNA reads TGTGCCAGCAGTCGCGGACTTGAGGAGGTGCCTGAGCAGTTCTTC. Encoded protein: CASSRGLEEVPEQFF.

The chain uses TRBV14 and TRBJ1-2; D possibly corresponds to TRBD1 (5 bases). Germline-derived CDR1 and CDR2 are SGHDN and FVKESK. The CDR3 consists of 16 residues. V gave up 0 bases and J gave up 0 bases, with 11 bases separating them. CDR3: CASSQDWQGPNYGYTF. In DNA, the CDR3 is TGTGCCAGCAGCCAAGATTGGCAGGGTCCTAACTATGGCTACACCTTC.

The chain uses TRBV7-9 and TRBJ2-6; D remains ambiguous. V was cut by 0 bases and J by 0 bases, with 3 bases left in between. This CDR3 has 15 residues. In germline, CDR1 is SEHNR, CDR2 FQNEAQ (reference sequence). CDR3 coding DNA: TGTGCCAGCAGCTTAGCCAGCTCTGGGGCCAACGTCCTGACTTTC. Its protein is CASSLASSGANVLTF.

The rearrangement links TRBV30 to TRBJ1-5, with TRBD1 matching 8 bases. The CDR3 length is 13 residues. Germline V lookup: CDR1 GTSNPN, CDR2 SVGIG (reference sequence). V shed 4 bases, J shed 5 bases, and the junction held 4 bases outside the gene matches. The CDR3 sequence: CAWTTDRDQPQHF. The CDR3 DNA follows: TGTGCCTGGACCACGGACAGGGATCAGCCCCAGCATTTT. Looking up the rest from reference TRBV30 and TRBJ1-5 gives the full variable domain: SQTIHQWPATLVQPVGSPLSLECTVEGTSNPNLYWYRQAAGRGLQLLFYSVGIGQISSEVPQNLSASRPQDRQFILSSKKLLLSDSGFYLCAWTTDRDQPQHFGDGTRLSIL.

This clone was detected once. Written as DNA, the CDR3 is TGTGCCACCAGCAAAGGGGGACTAGCGGTGACCTACAATGAGCAGTTCTTC. It specifies CATSKGGLAVTYNEQFF. J is TRBJ2-1 and V is TRBV15; TRBD2 agrees at 11 bases. Germline CDR1 is LNHNV and CDR2 is YYDKDF (reference sequence). The CDR3 loop spans 17 amino acids. With V trimmed by 4 bases and J by 2 bases, 7 bases remained unmatched.

The table lists this clone with a count of one. CDR3 coding DNA: TGCGCCAGCAGCTTGGAGGGAGGCGGAGGTACCTACGAGCAGTACTTC. Its protein product is CASSLEGGGGTYEQYF. V gene TRBV5-1 combines with J gene TRBJ2-7; a weak D match, TRBD2 (6 bases). Germline values: CDR1 SGHRS, CDR2 YFSETQ. This CDR3 comprises 16 residues. The V end was cut by 0 bases, the J end by 2 bases, with 15 bases between. Based on the CDR3 plus reference TRBV5-1 and TRBJ2-7, the full variable domain is KAGVTQTPRYLIKTRGQQVTLSCSPISGHRSVSWYQQTPGQGLQFLFEYFSETQRNKGNFPGRFSGRQFSNSRSEMNVSTLELGDSALYLCASSLEGGGGTYEQYFGPGTRLTVT.